These T cell receptor beta chains were read from a single sample in a study of blood T cell repertoires in COVID-19. Measured with immunoSEQ multiplex PCR; TCRdb has only the in-frame clones, and not every one. The sample lists some 100,000 clones, over 80% seen once, with approximately 12% in the top ten. The specimen sequenced was peripheral blood. The receptors here all came from a woman between 70 and 85 years old with active or convalescent COVID-19. Each CDR3 is given with its conserved first and last residue. D genes are given only for firm matches. The listing skips clone size in some rows; elsewhere it reads once, few, many or a size class.

CDR3 protein | CDR3 DNA | clone size | V gene | D gene | J gene
CASSLTGQGAKNIQYF | TGTGCCAGCAGCCTAACTGGACAGGGAGCCAAAAACATTCAGTACTTC | . | TRBV7-9 | TRBD1 | TRBJ2-4
CASRSRQGRILYGYTF | TGTGCCAGCAGATCAAGACAGGGACGCATCCTCTATGGCTACACCTTC | . | TRBV28 | TRBD1 | TRBJ1-2
CASSHREGNTIYF | TGTGCCAGCAGCCACAGGGAAGGAAACACCATATATTTT | . | TRBV6-6 | . | TRBJ1-3
CASRLQGGAIPEKLFF | TGTGCCAGTAGGCTCCAAGGAGGGGCCATTCCTGAAAAACTGTTTTTT | . | TRBV19 | . | TRBJ1-4
CASLTGPTQYF | TGTGCCTCCTTGACAGGGCCAACGCAGTATTTT | few | TRBV2 | TRBD1 | TRBJ2-3
CASSLARGKEHNEQFF | TGTGCCAGCAGCTTGGCTCGAGGAAAGGAACACAATGAGCAGTTCTTC | . | TRBV5-8 | . | TRBJ2-1
CASSQGGGEAGRYEQYF | TGCGCCAGCAGCCAAGGTGGAGGTGAAGCGGGGAGGTACGAGCAGTACTTC | . | TRBV4-3 | TRBD2 | TRBJ2-7
CASSPDRVVRYEQYF | TGTGCCAGCAGCCCCGACAGGGTTGTTCGGTACGAGCAGTACTTC | . | TRBV7-8 | TRBD1 | TRBJ2-7
CASRAGGLAETTGELFF | TGCGCCAGCAGAGCCGGAGGACTAGCGGAGACCACCGGGGAGCTGTTTTTT | . | TRBV5-1 | TRBD2 | TRBJ2-2
CASSQLSGGAGETQYF | TGTGCCAGCAGCCAACTTAGCGGGGGGGCAGGAGAGACCCAGTACTTC | . | TRBV4-2 | TRBD2 | TRBJ2-5
CASSQVQGSEQYF | TGTGCCAGCAGCCAAGTACAGGGGAGCGAGCAGTACTTC | . | TRBV3-1/TRBV3-2 | TRBD1 | TRBJ2-7
CASSVGTGALQQYF | TGTGCCAGCAGTGTTGGGACAGGGGCCCTCCAGCAGTACTTC | . | TRBV6-2/TRBV6-3 | TRBD1 | TRBJ2-7
CASSLVGTGGYEQYF | TGTGCCAGCAGCTTAGTTGGGACAGGGGGCTACGAGCAGTACTTC | once | TRBV7-2 | TRBD1 | TRBJ2-7
CASQGGNSPLHF | TGTGCCAGCCAGGGGGGCAATTCACCCCTCCACTTT | . | TRBV27 | TRBD1 | TRBJ1-6
CASNLWGNMNTEAFF | TGTGCCAGCAACCTATGGGGCAATATGAACACTGAAGCTTTCTTT | . | TRBV5-6 | . | TRBJ1-1
CASSEVWTGAGTGELFF | TGTGCCAGCAGTGAAGTTTGGACAGGGGCGGGCACCGGGGAGCTGTTTTTT | . | TRBV6-1 | TRBD1 | TRBJ2-2
CASSPLGAGAGGETQYF | TGTGCCAGCTCACCCCTGGGAGCAGGGGCCGGAGGAGAGACCCAGTACTTC | . | TRBV18 | . | TRBJ2-5
CASSIDRGDTQYF | TGTGCCAGCTCAATTGACAGGGGCGATACGCAGTATTTT | . | TRBV18 | TRBD1 | TRBJ2-3
CAIALGANYGYTF | TGTGCCATAGCCCTGGGAGCTAACTATGGCTACACCTTC | . | TRBV28 | . | TRBJ1-2
CASSQEQGRPQHF | TGTGCCAGCAGCCAAGAACAGGGTCGGCCCCAGCATTTT | . | TRBV4-2 | . | TRBJ1-5
CASSGRLRGDLGRDYEKTDTQYF | TGTGCCAGCAGTGGAAGGCTAAGGGGGGATCTAGGCCGGGACTACGAAAAAACAGATACGCAGTATTTT | . | TRBV2 | . | TRBJ2-3
CASSRSGGADTQYF | TGTGCCAGCAGCCGTAGCGGGGGGGCAGATACGCAGTATTTT | few | TRBV3-1/TRBV3-2 | TRBD2 | TRBJ2-3
CASSPHQGETEAFF | TGTGCCAGCAGCCCTCATCAGGGGGAAACTGAAGCTTTCTTT | . | TRBV6-2/TRBV6-3 | TRBD1 | TRBJ1-1
CASSLASAGGPYEQYF | TGTGCCAGCAGCTTAGCCTCAGCGGGGGGGCCCTACGAGCAGTACTTC | . | TRBV7-2 | TRBD2 | TRBJ2-7
CASSLSGPYGYTF | TGTGCCAGCAGCTTGTCAGGCCCCTATGGCTACACCTTC | . | TRBV5-4 | . | TRBJ1-2
CASSEVGAPYGYTF | TGTGCCAGCAGTGAAGTAGGGGCACCCTATGGCTACACCTTC | . | TRBV2 | . | TRBJ1-2
CASSVTGNTGELFF | TGTGCCAGCAGCGTAACAGGGAACACCGGGGAGCTGTTTTTT | . | TRBV11-3 | . | TRBJ2-2
CASSPGQGRDEQYF | TGTGCCAGCTCACCAGGGCAGGGGAGGGACGAGCAGTACTTC | few | TRBV18 | . | TRBJ2-7
CASSLGRGTQETQYF | TGTGCCAGCAGCTTGGGCAGGGGCACACAAGAGACCCAGTACTTC | . | TRBV5-8 | . | TRBJ2-5
CASSQGTTGEAFF | TGCGCCAGCAGCCAAGGGACGACAGGGGAGGCTTTCTTT | . | TRBV5-1 | TRBD1 | TRBJ1-1
CASSPPWTSGGPPNTGELFF | TGTGCCAGCAGCCCCCCATGGACTAGCGGGGGGCCCCCGAACACCGGGGAGCTGTTTTTT | . | TRBV9 | TRBD2 | TRBJ2-2
CASSIGGGWPTDTQYF | TGTGCCAGTAGTATTGGTGGAGGGTGGCCCACAGATACGCAGTATTTT | once | TRBV19 | . | TRBJ2-3
CASSRLRTSGADTQYF | TGTGCCAGCAGTCGGCTGCGGACTAGCGGGGCCGATACGCAGTATTTT | . | TRBV6-6 | TRBD2 | TRBJ2-3
CASSLGRGPTEAFF | TGTGCCAGCAGCTTAGGTAGAGGGCCCACTGAAGCTTTCTTT | . | TRBV7-2 | . | TRBJ1-1
CASSSGTPLETQYF | TGTGCCAGCAGCTCCGGGACTCCTCTAGAGACCCAGTACTTC | few | TRBV11-1 | . | TRBJ2-5
CASSRDSTNYGYTF | TGTGCCAGCAGTCGGGACAGCACTAACTATGGCTACACCTTC | . | TRBV28 | TRBD1 | TRBJ1-2
CASSALGAQHF | TGTGCCAGCAGCGCCTTAGGAGCCCAGCATTTT | . | TRBV28 | . | TRBJ1-5
CASSQGYPYEQYF | TGTGCCAGCAGCCAGGGCTATCCCTACGAGCAGTACTTC | once | TRBV27 | . | TRBJ2-7
CASRIQNSPLHF | TGTGCCAGCAGGATACAAAATTCACCCCTCCACTTT | . | TRBV27 | . | TRBJ1-6
CASSRNAQGKAFF | TGTGCCAGCAGCCGAAACGCACAGGGCAAAGCTTTCTTT | . | TRBV27 | . | TRBJ1-1
CASSSPGHENTEAFF | TGTGCCAGCAGTTCCCCGGGACACGAGAACACTGAAGCTTTCTTT | few | TRBV27 | . | TRBJ1-1
CASSDDRSEQYF | TGTGCCAGCAGTGATGACAGGTCCGAGCAGTACTTC | . | TRBV2 | . | TRBJ2-7
CASSAGVFGLFF | TGTGCCAGCAGTGCCGGGGTTTTTGGACTGTTTTTT | . | TRBV6-6 | . | TRBJ1-4
CASRPRGGKRTDTQYF | TGTGCCAGCCGACCTAGGGGAGGGAAACGCACAGATACGCAGTATTTT | few | TRBV19 | TRBD2 | TRBJ2-3
CASSVRTSGLGGELFF | TGTGCCAGCAGTGTCCGGACTAGCGGGTTGGGCGGGGAGCTGTTTTTT | once | TRBV2 | TRBD2 | TRBJ2-2
CASSPRKTGPEKMFF | TGTGCCAGCAGCCCAAGGAAGACAGGGCCTGAAAAAATGTTTTTT | once | TRBV7-9 | TRBD1 | TRBJ1-4